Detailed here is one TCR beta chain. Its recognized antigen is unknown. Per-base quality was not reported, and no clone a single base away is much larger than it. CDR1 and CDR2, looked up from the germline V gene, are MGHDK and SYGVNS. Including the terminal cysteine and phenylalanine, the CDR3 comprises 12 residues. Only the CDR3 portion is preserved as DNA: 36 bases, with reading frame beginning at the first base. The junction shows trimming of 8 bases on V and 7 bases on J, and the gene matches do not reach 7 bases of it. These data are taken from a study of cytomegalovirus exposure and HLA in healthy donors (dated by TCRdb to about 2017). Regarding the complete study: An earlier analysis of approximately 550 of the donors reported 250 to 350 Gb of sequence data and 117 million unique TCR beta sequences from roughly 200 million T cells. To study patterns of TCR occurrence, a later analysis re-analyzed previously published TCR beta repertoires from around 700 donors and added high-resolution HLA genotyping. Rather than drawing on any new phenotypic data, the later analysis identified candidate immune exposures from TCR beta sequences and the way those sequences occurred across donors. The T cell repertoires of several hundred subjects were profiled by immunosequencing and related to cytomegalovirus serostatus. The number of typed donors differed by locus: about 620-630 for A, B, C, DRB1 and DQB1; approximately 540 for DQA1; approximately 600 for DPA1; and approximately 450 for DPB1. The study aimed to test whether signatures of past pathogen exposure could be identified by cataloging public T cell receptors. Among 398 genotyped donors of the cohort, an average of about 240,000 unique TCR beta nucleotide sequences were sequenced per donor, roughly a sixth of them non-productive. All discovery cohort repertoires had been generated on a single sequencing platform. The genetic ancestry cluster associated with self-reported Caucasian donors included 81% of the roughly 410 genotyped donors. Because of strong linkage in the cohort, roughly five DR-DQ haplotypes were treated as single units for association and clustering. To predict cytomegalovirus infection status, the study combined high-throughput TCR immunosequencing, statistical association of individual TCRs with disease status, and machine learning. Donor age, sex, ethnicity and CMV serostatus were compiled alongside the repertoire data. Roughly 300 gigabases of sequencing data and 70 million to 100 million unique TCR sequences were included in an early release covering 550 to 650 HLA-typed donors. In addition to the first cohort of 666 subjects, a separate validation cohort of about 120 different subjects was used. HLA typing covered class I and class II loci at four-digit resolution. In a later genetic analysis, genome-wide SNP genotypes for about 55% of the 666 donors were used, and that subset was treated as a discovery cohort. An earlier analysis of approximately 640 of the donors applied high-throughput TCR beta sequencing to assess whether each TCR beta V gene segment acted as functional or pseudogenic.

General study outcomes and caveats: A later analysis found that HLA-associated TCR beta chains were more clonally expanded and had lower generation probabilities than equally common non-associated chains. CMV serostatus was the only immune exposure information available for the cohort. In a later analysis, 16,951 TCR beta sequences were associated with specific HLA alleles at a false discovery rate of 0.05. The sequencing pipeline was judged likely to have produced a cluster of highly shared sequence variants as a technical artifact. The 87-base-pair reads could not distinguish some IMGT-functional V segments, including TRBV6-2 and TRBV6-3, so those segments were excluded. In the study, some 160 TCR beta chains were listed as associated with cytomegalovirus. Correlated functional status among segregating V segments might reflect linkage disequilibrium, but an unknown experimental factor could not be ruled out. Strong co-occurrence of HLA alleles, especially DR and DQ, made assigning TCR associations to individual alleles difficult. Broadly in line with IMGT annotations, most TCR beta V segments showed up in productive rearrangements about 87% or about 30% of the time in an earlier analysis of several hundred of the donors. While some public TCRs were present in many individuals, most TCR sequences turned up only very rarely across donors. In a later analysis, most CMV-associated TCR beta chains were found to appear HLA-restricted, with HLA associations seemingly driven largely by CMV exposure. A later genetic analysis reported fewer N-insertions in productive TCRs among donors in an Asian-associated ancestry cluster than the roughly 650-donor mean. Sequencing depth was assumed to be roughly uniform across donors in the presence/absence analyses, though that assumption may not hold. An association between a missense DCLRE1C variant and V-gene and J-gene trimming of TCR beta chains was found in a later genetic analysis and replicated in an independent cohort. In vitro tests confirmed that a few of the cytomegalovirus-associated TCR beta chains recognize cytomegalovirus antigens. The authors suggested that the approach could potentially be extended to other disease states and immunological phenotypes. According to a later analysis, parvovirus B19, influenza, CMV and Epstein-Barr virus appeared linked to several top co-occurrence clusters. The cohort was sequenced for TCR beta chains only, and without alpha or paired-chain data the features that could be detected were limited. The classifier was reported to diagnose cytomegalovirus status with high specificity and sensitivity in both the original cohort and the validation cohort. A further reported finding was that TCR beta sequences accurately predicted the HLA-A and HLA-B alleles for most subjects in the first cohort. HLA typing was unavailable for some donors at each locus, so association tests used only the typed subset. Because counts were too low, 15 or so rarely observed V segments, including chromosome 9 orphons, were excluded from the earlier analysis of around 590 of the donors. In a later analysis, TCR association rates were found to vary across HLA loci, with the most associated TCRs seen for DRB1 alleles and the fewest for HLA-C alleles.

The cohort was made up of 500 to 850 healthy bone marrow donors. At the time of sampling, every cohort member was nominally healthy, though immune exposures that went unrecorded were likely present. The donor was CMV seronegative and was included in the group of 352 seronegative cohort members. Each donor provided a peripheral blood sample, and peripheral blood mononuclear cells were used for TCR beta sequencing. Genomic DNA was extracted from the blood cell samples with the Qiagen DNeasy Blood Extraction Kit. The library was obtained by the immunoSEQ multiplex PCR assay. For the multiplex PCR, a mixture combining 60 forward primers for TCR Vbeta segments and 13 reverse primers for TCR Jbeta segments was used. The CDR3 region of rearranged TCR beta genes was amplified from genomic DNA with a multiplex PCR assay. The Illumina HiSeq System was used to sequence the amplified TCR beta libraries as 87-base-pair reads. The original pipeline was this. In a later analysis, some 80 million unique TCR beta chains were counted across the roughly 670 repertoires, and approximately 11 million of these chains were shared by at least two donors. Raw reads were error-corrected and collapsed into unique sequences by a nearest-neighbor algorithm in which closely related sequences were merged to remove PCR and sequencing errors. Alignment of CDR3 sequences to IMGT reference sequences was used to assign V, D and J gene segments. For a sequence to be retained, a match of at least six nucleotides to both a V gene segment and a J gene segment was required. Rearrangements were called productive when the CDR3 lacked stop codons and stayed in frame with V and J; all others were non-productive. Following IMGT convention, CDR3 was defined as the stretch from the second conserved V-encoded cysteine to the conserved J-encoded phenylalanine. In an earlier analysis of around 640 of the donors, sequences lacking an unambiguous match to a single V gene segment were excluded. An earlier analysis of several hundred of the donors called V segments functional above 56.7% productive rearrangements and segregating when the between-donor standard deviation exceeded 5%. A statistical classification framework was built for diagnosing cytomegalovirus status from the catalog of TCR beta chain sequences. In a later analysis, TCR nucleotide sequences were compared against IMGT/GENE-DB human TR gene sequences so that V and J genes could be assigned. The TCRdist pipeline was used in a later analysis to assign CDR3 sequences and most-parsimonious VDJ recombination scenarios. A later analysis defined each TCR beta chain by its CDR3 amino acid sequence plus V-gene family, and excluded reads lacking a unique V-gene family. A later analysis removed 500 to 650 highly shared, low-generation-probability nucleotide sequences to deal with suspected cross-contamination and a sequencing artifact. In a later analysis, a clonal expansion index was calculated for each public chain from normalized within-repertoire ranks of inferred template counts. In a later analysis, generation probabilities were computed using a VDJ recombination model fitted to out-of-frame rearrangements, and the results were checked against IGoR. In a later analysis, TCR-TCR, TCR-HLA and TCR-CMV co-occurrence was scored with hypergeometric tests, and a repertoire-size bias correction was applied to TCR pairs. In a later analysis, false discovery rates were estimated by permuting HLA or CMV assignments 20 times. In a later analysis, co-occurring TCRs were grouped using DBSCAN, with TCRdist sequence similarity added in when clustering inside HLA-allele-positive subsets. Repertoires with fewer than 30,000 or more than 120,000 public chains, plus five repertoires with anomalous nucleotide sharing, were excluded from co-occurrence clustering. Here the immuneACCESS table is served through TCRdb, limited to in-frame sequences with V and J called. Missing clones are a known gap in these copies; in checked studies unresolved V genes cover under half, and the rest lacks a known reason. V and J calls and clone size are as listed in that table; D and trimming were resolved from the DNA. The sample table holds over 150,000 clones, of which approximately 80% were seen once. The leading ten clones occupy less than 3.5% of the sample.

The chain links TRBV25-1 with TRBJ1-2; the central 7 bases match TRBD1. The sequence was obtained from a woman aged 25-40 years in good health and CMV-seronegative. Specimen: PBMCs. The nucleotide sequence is TGTGCCAGCGGAGGGGGCTATGGTGGCTACACCTTC. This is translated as CASGGGYGGYTF.